A selection of T cell receptor beta chains follows, all from one sample in a study of cytomegalovirus exposure and HLA in healthy donors. The data were produced by immunoSEQ multiplex PCR, yet TCRdb's version contains in-frame clones alone and is incomplete. In the table there are about 110,000 clones, almost 96% of which are singletons. Source material: PBMCs. The receptors were sampled from a young woman in good health and CMV-seronegative. The CDR3 runs from the conserved cysteine through the conserved F or W. Each record gives: CDR3 protein, D gene, J gene, V gene. The D gene is left open where the match is weak.

CDR3: CASSFLGGEDTEAFF
D: NA
J: TRBJ1-1
V: TRBV5-7

CDR3: CASRRQTNYGYTF
D: NA
J: TRBJ1-2
V: TRBV5-1

CDR3: CASSHNWGEGLYNEQFF
D: NA
J: TRBJ2-1
V: TRBV13

CDR3: CAWRPRGMNTEAFF
D: NA
J: TRBJ1-1
V: TRBV30

CDR3: CASSDWLAGGSEQYF
D: TRBD2
J: TRBJ2-7
V: TRBV2

CDR3: CSVEGTGDSYEQYF
D: TRBD1
J: TRBJ2-7
V: TRBV29-1

CDR3: CASSIWGGDTEAFF
D: NA
J: TRBJ1-1
V: TRBV19

CDR3: CASTSGEAQYNEQFF
D: NA
J: TRBJ2-1
V: TRBV7-9

CDR3: CATWSHTLGNTIYF
D: NA
J: TRBJ1-3
V: TRBV28

CDR3: CASSYSPGNNSPLHF
D: NA
J: TRBJ1-6
V: TRBV6-5

CDR3: CASSLNALAGVETQYF
D: TRBD2
J: TRBJ2-5
V: TRBV7-9

CDR3: CASSYSEGSYGYTF
D: NA
J: TRBJ1-2
V: TRBV6-6

CDR3: CASSLDPGREQYF
D: NA
J: TRBJ2-7
V: TRBV11-2

CDR3: CASSNRVEWDTQYF
D: NA
J: TRBJ2-3
V: TRBV19

CDR3: CASSLAPGPGETQYF
D: NA
J: TRBJ2-5
V: TRBV7-6

CDR3: CASSTGTGRTGELFF
D: TRBD1
J: TRBJ2-2
V: TRBV6-5

CDR3: CASSSTPGTDTQYF
D: NA
J: TRBJ2-3
V: TRBV5-4

CDR3: CASSLFNRGLMEYF
D: TRBD1
J: TRBJ2-7
V: TRBV28

CDR3: CASSLGQGSYSNQPQHF
D: NA
J: TRBJ1-5
V: TRBV5-6

CDR3: CATSRVGGGPNIQYF
D: TRBD2
J: TRBJ2-4
V: TRBV15

CDR3: CASRGGGQGAHEQYF
D: TRBD1
J: TRBJ2-7
V: TRBV28

CDR3: CASSLVPLGGARDTQYF
D: NA
J: TRBJ2-3
V: TRBV7-2

CDR3: CASSDPTSGGLANTGELFF
D: TRBD2
J: TRBJ2-2
V: TRBV28

CDR3: CASSLRGGGADTQYF
D: TRBD2
J: TRBJ2-3
V: TRBV5-6

CDR3: CASRQGPSGGPGELFF
D: TRBD2
J: TRBJ2-2
V: TRBV28

CDR3: CASSQDIGTGHNEQFF
D: TRBD1
J: TRBJ2-1
V: TRBV4-3

CDR3: CASSGGQLMDTEAFF
D: NA
J: TRBJ1-1
V: TRBV9

CDR3: CASSPGTGDIYGYTF
D: TRBD1
J: TRBJ1-2
V: TRBV28

CDR3: CASSLWGGEKLFF
D: NA
J: TRBJ1-4
V: TRBV5-1

CDR3: CASSQQLAATDTQYF
D: TRBD2
J: TRBJ2-3
V: TRBV14

CDR3: CAWSVGGSSYEQYF
D: NA
J: TRBJ2-7
V: TRBV30

CDR3: CASSLVDRANYGYTF
D: TRBD1
J: TRBJ1-2
V: TRBV13

CDR3: CASSLTSGAALYF
D: TRBD2
J: TRBJ2-3
V: TRBV9

CDR3: CASSSRDRIFQETQYF
D: TRBD1
J: TRBJ2-5
V: TRBV9